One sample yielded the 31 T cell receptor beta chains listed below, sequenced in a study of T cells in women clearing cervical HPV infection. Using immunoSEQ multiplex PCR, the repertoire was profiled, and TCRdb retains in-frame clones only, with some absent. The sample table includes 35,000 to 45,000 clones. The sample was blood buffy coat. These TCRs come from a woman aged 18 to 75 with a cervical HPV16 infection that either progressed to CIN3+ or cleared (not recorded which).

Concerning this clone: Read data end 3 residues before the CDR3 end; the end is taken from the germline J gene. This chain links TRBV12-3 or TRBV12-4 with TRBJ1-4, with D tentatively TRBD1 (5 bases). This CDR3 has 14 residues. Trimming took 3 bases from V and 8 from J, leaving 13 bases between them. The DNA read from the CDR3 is TGTGCCAGCAGTTTCTGGGGCGAGGGGGAAAAA. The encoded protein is CASSFWGEGEK. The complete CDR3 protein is CASSFWGEGEKLFF.

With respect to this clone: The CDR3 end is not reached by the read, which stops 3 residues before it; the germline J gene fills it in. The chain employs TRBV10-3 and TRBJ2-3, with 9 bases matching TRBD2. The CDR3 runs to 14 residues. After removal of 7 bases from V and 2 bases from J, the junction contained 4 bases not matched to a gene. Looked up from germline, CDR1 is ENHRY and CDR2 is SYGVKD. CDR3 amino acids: CAINLAGITDTQYF. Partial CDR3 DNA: TGTGCCATCAATCTAGCGGGAATCACAGATACG.

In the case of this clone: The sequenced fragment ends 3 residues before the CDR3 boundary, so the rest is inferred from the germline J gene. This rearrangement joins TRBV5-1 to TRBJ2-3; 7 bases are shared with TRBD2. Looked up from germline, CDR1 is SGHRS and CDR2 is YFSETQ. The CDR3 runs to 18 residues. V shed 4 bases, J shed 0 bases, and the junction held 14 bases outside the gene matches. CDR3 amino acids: CASSLLGGAGTSTDTQYF. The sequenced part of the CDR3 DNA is TGCGCCAGCAGCCTCCTCGGGGGAGCGGGGACTAGCACAGATACG.

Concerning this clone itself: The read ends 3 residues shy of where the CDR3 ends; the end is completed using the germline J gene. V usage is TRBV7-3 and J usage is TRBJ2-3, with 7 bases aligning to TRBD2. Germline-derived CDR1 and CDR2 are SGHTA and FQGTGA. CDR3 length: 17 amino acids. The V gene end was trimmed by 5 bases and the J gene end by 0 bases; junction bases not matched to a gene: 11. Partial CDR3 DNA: TGTGCCAGCAGCGACCAAGGGAGGGGCGCAAGCACAGATACG. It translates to CASSDQGRGASTDT. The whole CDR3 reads CASSDQGRGASTDTQYF.

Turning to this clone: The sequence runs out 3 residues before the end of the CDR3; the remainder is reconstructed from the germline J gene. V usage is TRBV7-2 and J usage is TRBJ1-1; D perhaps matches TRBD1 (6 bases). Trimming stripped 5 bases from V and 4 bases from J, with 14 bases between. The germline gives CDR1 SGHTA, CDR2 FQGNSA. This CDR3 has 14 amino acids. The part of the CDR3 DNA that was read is TGTGCCAGCAGCCCCTTGACAGGCAGCACTGAA. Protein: CASSPLTGSTE. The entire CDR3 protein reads CASSPLTGSTEAFF.

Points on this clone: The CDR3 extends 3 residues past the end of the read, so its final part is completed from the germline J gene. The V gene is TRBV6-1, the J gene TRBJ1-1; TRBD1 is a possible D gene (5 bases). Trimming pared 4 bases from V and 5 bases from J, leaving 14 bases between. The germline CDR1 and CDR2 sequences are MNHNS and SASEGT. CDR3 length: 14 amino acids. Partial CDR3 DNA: TGTGCCAGCAGTGTACGGGTGGGGGGAACTGAA. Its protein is CASSVRVGGTE. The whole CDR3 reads CASSVRVGGTEAFF.

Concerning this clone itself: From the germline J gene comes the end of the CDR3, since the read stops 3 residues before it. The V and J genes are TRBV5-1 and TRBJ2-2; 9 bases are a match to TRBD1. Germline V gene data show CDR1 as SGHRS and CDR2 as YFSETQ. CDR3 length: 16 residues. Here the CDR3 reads CASSLWSGQGEEKLFF. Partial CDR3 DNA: TGCGCCAGCAGCCTTTGGTCGGGACAGGGTGAAGAAAAG.

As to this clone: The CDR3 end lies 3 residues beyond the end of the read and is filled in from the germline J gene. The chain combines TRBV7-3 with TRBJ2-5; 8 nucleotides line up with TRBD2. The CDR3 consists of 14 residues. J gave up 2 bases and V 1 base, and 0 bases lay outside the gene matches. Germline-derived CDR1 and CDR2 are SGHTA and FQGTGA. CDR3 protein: CASSLIAGQETQYF. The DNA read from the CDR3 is TGTGCCAGCAGCTTAATAGCGGGGCAAGAGACC.

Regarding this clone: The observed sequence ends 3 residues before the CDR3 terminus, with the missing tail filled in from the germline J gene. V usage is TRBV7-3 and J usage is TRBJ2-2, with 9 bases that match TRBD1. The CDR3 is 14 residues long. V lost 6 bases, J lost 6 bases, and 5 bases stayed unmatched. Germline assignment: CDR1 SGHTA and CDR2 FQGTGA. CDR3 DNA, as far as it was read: TGTGCCAGCAGGACCGGGACAGGGTCCGGGGAG. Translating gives CASRTGTGSGE. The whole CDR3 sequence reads CASRTGTGSGELFF.

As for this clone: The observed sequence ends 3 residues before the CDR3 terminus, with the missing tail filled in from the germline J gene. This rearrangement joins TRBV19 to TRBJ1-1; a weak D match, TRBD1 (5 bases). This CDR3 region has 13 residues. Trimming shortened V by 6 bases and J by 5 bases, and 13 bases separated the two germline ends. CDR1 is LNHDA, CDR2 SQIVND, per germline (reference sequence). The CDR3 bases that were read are TGTGCCAGTAGCTCCGGGGGTAGGACTGAA. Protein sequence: CASSSGGRTE. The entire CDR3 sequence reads CASSSGGRTEAFF.

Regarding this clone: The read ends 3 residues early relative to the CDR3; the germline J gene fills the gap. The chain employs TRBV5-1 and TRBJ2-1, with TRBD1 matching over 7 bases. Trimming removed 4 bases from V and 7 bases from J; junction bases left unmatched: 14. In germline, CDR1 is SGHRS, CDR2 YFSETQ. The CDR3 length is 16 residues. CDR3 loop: CASSQYRGFMKNEQFF. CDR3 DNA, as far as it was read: TGCGCCAGCAGCCAATACAGGGGCTTTATGAAAAATGAG.

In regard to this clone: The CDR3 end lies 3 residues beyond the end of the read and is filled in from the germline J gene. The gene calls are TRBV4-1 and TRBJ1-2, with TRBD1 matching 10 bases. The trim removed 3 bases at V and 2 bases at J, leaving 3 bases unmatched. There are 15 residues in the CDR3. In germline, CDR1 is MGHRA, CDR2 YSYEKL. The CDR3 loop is CASSQRTGGNYGYTF. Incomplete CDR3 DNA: TGCGCCAGCAGCCAGAGGACAGGGGGAAACTATGGC.

The sequenced CDR3 bases are TGTGCCAGTAGGCCCCGGGACAGAACCTACGAG. It specifies CASRPRDRTYE. The entire CDR3 sequence reads CASRPRDRTYEQYF. The rearrangement links TRBV19 to TRBJ2-7; the match to TRBD1 covers 7 bases. From the germline J gene comes the end of the CDR3, since the read stops 3 residues before it. V lost 6 bases, J lost 2 bases, and 7 bases stayed unmatched. This CDR3 is 14 amino acids long. CDR1 is LNHDA and CDR2 is SQIVND in the germline V gene (reference sequence). Variable domain in full (rest from reference TRBV19 and TRBJ2-7): DGGITQSPKYLFRKEGQNVTLSCEQNLNHDAMYWYRQDPGQGLRLIYYSQIVNDFQKGDIAEGYSVSREKKESFPLTVTSAQKNPTAFYLCASRPRDRTYEQYFGPGTRLTVT.

The part of the CDR3 DNA that was read is TGTGCCAGCTCACTCATAACAGGGCCGGCCTATGGT. Residues: CASSLITGPAYG. The full CDR3 is CASSLITGPAYGQYF. V usage is TRBV18 and J usage is TRBJ2-4; weak D call: TRBD1 (6 bases). Read sequence stops 3 residues before the CDR3 end, and the germline J gene provides the missing end. CDR3 length equals 15 residues. The germline gives CDR1 KGHSH, CDR2 LQKENI.

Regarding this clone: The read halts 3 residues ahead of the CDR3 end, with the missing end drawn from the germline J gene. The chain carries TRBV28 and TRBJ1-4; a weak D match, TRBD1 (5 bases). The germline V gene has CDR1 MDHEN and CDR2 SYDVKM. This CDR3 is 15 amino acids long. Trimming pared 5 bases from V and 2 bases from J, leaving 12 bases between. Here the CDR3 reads CASSPRGSTNEKLFF. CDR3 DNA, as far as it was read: TGTGCCAGCAGTCCTAGGGGCTCCACTAATGAAAAA.

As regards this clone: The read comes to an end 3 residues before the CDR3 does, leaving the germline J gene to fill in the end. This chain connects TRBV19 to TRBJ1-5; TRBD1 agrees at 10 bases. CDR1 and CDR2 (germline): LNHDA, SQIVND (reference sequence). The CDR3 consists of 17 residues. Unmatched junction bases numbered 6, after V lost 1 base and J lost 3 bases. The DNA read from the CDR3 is TGTGCCAGTAGTATAGTCGGGGGACAGGGGCCCAATCAGCCC. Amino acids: CASSIVGGQGPNQP. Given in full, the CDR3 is CASSIVGGQGPNQPQHF.

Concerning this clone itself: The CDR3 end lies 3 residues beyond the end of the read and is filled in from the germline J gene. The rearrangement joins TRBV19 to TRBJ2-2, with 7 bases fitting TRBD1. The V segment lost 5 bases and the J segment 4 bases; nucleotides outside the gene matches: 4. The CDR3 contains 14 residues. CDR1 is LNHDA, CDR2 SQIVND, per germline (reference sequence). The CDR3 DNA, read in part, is TGTGCCAGTAGTGCCGGACAGGTCACCGGGGAG. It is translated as CASSAGQVTGE. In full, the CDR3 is CASSAGQVTGELFF. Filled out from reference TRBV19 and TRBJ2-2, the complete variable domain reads DGGITQSPKYLFRKEGQNVTLSCEQNLNHDAMYWYRQDPGQGLRLIYYSQIVNDFQKGDIAEGYSVSREKKESFPLTVTSAQKNPTAFYLCASSAGQVTGELFFGEGSRLTVL.

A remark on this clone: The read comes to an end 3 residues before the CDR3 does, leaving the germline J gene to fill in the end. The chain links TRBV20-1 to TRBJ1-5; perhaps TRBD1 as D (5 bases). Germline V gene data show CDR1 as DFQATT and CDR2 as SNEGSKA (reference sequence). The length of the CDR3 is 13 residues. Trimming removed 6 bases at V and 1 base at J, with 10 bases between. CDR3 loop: CSAGGGSNQPQHF. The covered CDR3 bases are TGCAGTGCGGGGGGAGGAAGCAATCAGCCC.

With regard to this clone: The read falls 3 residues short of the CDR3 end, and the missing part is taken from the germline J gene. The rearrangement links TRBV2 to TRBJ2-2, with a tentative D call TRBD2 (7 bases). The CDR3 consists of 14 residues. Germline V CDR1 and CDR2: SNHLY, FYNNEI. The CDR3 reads CASSWEGDGEKLFF. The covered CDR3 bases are TGTGCCAGCAGTTGGGAGGGGGATGGTGAAAAG.

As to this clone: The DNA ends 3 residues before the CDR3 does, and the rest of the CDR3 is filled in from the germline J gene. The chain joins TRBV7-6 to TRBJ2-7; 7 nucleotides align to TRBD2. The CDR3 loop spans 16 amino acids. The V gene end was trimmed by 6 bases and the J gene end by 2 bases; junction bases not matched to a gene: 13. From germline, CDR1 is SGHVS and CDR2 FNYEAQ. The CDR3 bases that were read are TGTGCCAGCAGTTCGGGGACTATTGTTTTCCCCTACGAG. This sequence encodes CASSSGTIVFPYE. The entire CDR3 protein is CASSSGTIVFPYEQYF.

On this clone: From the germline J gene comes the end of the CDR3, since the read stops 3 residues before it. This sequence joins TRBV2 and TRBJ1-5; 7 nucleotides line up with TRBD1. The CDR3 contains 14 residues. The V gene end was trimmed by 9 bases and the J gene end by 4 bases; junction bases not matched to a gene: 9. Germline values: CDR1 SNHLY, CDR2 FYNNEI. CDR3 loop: CASGGTAKNQPQHF. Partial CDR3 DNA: TGTGCCAGTGGTGGGACAGCTAAGAATCAGCCC. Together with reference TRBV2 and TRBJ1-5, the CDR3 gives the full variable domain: EPEVTQTPSHQVTQMGQEVILRCVPISNHLYFYWYRQILGQKVEFLVSFYNNEISEKSEIFDDQFSVERPDGSNFTLKIRSTKLEDSAMYFCASGGTAKNQPQHFGDGTRLSIL.

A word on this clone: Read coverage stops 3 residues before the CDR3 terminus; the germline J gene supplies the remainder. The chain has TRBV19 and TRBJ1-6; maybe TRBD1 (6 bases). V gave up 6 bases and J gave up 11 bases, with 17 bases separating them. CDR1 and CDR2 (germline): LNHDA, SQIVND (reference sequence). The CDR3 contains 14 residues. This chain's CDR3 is CASRSPNRATPLHF. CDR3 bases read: TGTGCCAGTAGATCCCCCAACAGGGCTACACCC.

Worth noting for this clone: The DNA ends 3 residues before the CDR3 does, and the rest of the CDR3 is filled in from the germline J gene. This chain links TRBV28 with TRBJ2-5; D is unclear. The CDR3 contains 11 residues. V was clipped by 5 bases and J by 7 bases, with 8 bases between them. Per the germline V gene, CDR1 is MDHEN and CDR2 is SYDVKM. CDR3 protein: CASSTTGTQYF. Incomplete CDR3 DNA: TGTGCCAGCAGTACCACGGGGACC.

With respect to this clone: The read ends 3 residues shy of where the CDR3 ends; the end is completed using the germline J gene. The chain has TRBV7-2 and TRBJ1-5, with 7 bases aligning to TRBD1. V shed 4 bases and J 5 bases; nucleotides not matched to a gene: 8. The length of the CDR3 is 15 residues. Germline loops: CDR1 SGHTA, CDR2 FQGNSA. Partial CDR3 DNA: TGTGCCAGCAGCTCCAGGACAGGACCGGATCAGCCC. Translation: CASSSRTGPDQP. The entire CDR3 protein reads CASSSRTGPDQPQHF. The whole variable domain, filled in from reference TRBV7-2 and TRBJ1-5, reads GAGVSQSPSNKVTEKGKDVELRCDPISGHTALYWYRQSLGQGLEFLIYFQGNSAPDKSGLPSDRFSAERTGGSVSTLTIQRTQQEDSAVYLCASSSRTGPDQPQHFGDGTRLSIL.

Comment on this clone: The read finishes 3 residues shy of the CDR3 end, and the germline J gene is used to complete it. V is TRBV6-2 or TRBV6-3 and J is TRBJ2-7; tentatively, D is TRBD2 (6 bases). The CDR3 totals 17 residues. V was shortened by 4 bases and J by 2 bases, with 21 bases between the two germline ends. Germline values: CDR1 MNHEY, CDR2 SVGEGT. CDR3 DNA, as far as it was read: TGTGCCAGCAGTTCCTACCCTGGACTAATTGAGACCTACGAG. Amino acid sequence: CASSSYPGLIETYE. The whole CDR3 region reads CASSSYPGLIETYEQYF.

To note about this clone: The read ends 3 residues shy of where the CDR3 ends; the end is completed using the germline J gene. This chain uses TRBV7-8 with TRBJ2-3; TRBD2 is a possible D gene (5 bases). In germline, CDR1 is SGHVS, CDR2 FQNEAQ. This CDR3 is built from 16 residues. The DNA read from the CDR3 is TGTGCCAGCAGCTTAGGGTCTAGCTGGTACCAAGAGACG. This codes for CASSLGSSWYQET. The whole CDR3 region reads CASSLGSSWYQETQYF.

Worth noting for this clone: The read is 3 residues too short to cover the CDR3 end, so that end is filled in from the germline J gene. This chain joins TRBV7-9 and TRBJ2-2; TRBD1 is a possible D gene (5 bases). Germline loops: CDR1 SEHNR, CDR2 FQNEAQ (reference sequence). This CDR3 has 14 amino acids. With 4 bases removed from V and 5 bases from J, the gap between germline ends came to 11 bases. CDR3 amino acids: CASSSDRRTGELFF. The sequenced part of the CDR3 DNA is TGTGCCAGCAGCTCTGACAGACGAACCGGGGAG.

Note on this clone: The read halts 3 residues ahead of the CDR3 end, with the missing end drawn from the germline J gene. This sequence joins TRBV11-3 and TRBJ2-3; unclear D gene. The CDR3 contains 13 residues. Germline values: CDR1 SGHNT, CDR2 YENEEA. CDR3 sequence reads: CASSTLAEETQYF. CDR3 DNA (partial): TGTGCCAGCAGCACGCTGGCGGAAGAGACG.

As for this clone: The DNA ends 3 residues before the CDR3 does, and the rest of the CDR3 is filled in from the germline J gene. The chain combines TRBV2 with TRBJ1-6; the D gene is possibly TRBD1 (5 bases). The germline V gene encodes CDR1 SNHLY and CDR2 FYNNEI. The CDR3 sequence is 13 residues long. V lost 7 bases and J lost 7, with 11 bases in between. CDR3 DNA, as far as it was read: TGTGCCAGCAACCCAGGGTTAAATTCACCC. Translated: CASNPGLNSP. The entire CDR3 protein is CASNPGLNSPLHF. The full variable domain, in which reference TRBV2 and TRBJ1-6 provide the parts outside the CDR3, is EPEVTQTPSHQVTQMGQEVILRCVPISNHLYFYWYRQILGQKVEFLVSFYNNEISEKSEIFDDQFSVERPDGSNFTLKIRSTKLEDSAMYFCASNPGLNSPLHFGNGTRLTVT.

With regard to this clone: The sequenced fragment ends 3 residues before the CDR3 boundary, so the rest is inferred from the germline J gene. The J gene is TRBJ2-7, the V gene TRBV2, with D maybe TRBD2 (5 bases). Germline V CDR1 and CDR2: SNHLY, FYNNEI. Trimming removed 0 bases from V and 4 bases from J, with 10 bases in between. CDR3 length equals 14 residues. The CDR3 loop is CASSEALRGYEQYF. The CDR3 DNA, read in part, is TGTGCCAGCAGTGAAGCGCTTCGGGGTTACGAG.

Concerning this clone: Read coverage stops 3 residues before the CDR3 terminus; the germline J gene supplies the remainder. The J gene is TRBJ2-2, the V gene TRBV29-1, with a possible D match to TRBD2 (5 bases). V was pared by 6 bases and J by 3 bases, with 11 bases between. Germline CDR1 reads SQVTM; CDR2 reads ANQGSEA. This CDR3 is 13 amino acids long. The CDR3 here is CSVSGPDTGELFF. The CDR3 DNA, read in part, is TGCAGCGTCAGCGGACCGGACACCGGGGAG.